This T cell receptor beta chain came from a study of PD-L1 blockade in urothelial cancer. Study-level background: Most patients, about nine tenths of the roughly 30, were males with bladder-origin cancer. Blood was tested 3 weeks (second dose) and 6 weeks into treatment.

Assay used: immunoSEQ multiplex PCR; TCRdb lists only in-frame clones, some missing. The table has 70,000 to 90,000 clones, approximately 81% seen once; the top ten hold about an eighth. The junction had 11 bases not matched to a gene; V was cut back by 3 bases and J by 7 bases. CDR1 is SGHTA, CDR2 FQGNSA, per germline. The CDR3 length is 15 residues. The time point here: pretreatment peripheral blood. A total of 1 to 8 samples per patient were collected pretreatment and on-treatment. J is TRBJ1-2 and V is TRBV7-2; 7 bases line up with TRBD1. The clonotype originates from a man aged 60-69 years with urothelial cancer. Source: PBMCs, taken around atezolizumab (anti-PD-L1) treatment. CDR3 sequence (DNA): TGTGCCAGCAGCTTCTCCCCGCGACAGGGAGGTGGCTACACCTTC. The encoded protein is CASSFSPRQGGGYTF.